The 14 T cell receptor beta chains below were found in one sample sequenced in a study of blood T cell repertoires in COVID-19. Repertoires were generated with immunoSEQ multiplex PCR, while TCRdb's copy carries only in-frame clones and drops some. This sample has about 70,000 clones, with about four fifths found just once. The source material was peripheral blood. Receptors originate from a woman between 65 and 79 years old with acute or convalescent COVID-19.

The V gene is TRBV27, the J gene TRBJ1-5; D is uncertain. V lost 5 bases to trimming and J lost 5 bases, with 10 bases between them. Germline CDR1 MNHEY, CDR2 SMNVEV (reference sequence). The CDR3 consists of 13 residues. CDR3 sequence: CASSTHYDQPQHF. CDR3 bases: TGTGCCAGCAGTACCCACTACGATCAGCCCCAGCATTTT.

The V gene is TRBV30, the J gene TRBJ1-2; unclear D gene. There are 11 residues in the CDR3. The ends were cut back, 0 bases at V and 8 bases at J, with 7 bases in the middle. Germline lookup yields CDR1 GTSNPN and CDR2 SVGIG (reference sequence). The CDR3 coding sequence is TGTGCCTGGAGTGTGGCGGGCGGCTACACCTTC. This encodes CAWSVAGGYTF.

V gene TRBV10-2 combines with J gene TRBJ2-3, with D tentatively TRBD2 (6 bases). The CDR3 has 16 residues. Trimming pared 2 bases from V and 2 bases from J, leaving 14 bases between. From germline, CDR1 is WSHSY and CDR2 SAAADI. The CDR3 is CASSEIGRGDTDTQYF. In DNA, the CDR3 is TGCGCCAGCAGTGAGATCGGGCGGGGCGACACAGATACGCAGTATTTT.

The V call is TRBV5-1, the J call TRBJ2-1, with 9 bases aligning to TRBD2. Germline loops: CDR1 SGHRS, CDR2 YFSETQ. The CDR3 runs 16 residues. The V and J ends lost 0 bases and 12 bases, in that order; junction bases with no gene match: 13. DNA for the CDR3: TGCGCCAGCAGCTTGGGTTCTAGCGGGATGCTAGATCTGCAGTTCTTC. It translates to CASSLGSSGMLDLQFF.

As DNA, the CDR3 is TGTGCCAGCAGTGAATATAGTGACAGCTACGAGCAGTACTTC. Translated: CASSEYSDSYEQYF. The V gene is TRBV2, the J gene TRBJ2-7, with D possibly TRBD1 on 5 matching bases. The CDR3 covers 14 residues. V was trimmed by 2 bases and J by 3 bases, leaving 11 bases between them. CDR1 and CDR2 from the germline V gene are SNHLY and FYNNEI.

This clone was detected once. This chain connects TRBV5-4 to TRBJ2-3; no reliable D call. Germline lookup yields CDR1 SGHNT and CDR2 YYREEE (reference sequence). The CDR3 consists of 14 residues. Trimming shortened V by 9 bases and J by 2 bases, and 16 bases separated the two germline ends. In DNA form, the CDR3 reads TGTGCCACACGAGCTAGGCCGGTCACAGATACGCAGTATTTT. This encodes CATRARPVTDTQYF. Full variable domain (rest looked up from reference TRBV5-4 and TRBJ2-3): ETGVTQSPTHLIKTRGQQVTLRCSSQSGHNTVSWYQQALGQGPQFIFQYYREEENGRGNFPPRFSGLQFPNYSSELNVNALELDDSALYLCATRARPVTDTQYFGPGTRLTVL.

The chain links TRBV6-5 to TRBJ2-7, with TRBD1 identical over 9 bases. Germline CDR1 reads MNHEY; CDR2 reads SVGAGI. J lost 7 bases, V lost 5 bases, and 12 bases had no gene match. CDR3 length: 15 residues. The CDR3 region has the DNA TGTGCCAGCAGTCCGACATACGACAGGGGGGGGGAGCAGTACTTC. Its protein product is CASSPTYDRGGEQYF.

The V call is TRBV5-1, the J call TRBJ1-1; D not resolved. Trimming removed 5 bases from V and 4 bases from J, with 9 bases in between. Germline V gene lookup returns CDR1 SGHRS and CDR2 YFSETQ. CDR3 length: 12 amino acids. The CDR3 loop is CASSPRGTEAFF. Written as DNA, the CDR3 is TGCGCCAGCAGTCCCCGGGGCACTGAAGCTTTCTTT. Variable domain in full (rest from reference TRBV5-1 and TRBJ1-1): KAGVTQTPRYLIKTRGQQVTLSCSPISGHRSVSWYQQTPGQGLQFLFEYFSETQRNKGNFPGRFSGRQFSNSRSEMNVSTLELGDSALYLCASSPRGTEAFFGQGTRLTVV.

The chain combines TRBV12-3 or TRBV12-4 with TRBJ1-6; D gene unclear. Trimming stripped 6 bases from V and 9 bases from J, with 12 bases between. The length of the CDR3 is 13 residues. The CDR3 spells CASSRSGSSPLHF. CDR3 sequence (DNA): TGTGCCAGCAGCCGTAGCGGGAGTTCACCCCTCCACTTT.

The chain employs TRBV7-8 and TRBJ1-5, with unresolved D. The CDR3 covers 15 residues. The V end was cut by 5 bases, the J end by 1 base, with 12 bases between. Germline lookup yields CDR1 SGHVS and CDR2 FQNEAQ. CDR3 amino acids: CASSTAGGSNQPQHF. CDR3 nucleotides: TGTGCCAGCAGCACCGCGGGAGGCAGCAATCAGCCCCAGCATTTT.

As DNA, the CDR3 is TGCAGCGTGACAGAGAACACTGAAGCTTTCTTT. Its protein is CSVTENTEAFF. The chain recombines TRBV29-1 with TRBJ1-1; D is possibly TRBD1 (5 bases). The length of the CDR3 is 11 residues. Trimming took off 6 bases at V and 1 base at J, with 6 bases between the two ends. Per germline, CDR1 SQVTM and CDR2 ANQGSEA.

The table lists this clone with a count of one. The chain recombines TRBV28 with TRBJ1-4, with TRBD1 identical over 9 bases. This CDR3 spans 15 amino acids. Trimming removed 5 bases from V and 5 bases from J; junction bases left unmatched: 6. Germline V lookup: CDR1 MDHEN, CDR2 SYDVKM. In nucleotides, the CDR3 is TGTGCCAGCAGTCCAAGAGGGACAGGGAATGAAAAACTGTTTTTT. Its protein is CASSPRGTGNEKLFF. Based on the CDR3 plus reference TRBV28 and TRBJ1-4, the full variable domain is DVKVTQSSRYLVKRTGEKVFLECVQDMDHENMFWYRQDPGLGLRLIYFSYDVKMKEKGDIPEGYSVSREKKERFSLILESASTNQTSMYLCASSPRGTGNEKLFFGSGTQLSVL.

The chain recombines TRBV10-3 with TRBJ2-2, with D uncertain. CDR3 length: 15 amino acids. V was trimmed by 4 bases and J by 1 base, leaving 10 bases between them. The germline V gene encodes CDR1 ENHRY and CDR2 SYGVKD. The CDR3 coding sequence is TGTGCCATCAGTGCTAAAGCGCAGAACACCGGGGAGCTGTTTTTT. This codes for CAISAKAQNTGELFF.

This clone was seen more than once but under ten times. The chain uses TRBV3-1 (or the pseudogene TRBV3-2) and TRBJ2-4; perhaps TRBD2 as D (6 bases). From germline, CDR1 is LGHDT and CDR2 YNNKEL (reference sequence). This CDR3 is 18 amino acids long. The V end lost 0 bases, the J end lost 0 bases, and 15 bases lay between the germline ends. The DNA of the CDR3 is TGTGCCAGCAGCCAAGAAAGGGACTCAGCCCTAGCCAAAAACATTCAGTACTTC. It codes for CASSQERDSALAKNIQYF.